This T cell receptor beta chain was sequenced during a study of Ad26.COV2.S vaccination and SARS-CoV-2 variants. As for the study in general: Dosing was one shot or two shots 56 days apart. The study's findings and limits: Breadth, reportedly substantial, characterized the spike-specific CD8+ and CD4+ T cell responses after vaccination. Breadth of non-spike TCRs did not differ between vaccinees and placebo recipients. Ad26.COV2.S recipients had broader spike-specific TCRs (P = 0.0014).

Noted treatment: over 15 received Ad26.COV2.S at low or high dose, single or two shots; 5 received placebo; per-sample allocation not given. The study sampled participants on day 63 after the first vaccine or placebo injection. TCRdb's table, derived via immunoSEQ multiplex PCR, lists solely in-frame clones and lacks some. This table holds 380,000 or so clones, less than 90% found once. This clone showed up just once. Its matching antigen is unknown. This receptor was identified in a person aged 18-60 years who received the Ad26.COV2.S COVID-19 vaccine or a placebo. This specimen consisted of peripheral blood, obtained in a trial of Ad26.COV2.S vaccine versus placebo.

CDR3 loop: CASSVSGTGGGNTIYF. CDR3 DNA: TGTGCCAGCAGCGTTTCCGGGACAGGAGGTGGAAACACCATATATTTT. The rearrangement uses TRBV7-2 and TRBJ1-3, with TRBD1 matching over 8 bases. CDR3 size: 16 residues. Germline lookup yields CDR1 SGHTA and CDR2 FQGNSA. With V trimmed by 5 bases and J by 3 bases, 9 bases remained unmatched.